The clone carrying this TCR beta chain occurred many times. V was trimmed by 0 bases and J by 6 bases, leaving 7 bases between them. Germline CDR1 is SGHKS and CDR2 is YYEKEE (reference sequence). The CDR3 has 13 residues. The data were taken from a study of T-cell memory formation after mild COVID-19. Libraries for TCRalpha and TCRbeta carried sample barcodes and unique molecular identifiers via 5'RACE. TCRdb analysed the 5' RACE reads with MiXCR anew, one entry per CDR3 protein. The sample records around 200,000 distinct CDR3 sequences, approximately 10% being singletons. This rearrangement joins TRBV5-5 to TRBJ1-5; D call uncertain. Material: PBMCs or a T cell subset sorted from them (not recorded which). The receptor comes from a young man who had mild COVID-19 (a few samples of this study predate the infection). Cell type and time point are not known. The CDR3 here is CASSLEGSQPQHF. The CDR3 coding sequence is TGTGCCAGCAGCTTGGAGGGCAGTCAGCCCCAGCATTTT.